This T cell receptor beta chain was identified during a study of identical twins. Trimming removed 0 bases at V and 7 bases at J, with 13 bases between. The V gene's germline CDR1 is DFQATT and CDR2 SNEGSKA (reference sequence). CDR3 length: 15 residues. Via MiXCR, TCRdb re-called the 5' RACE reads, giving one row per CDR3 protein. The data contain 400,000 to 500,000 distinct CDR3 sequences, approximately 17% of them seen just once; the ten biggest clones take up around 12%. The chain is built from TRBV20-1 and TRBJ1-6; D is unresolved. The sequence was collected from a man between 50 and 59 years old in good health. What was sequenced was naive T cells sorted from blood. The CDR3 DNA sequence: TGCAGTGCTAGAGATCGATACAGATTCAATTCACCCCTCCACTTT. It specifies CSARDRYRFNSPLHF.